This TCR beta chain was recorded in a study of beta chain features in type 1 diabetes. In its sample, this clone was seen a few times. Its target is not known. The isolated RNA, all of it, was reverse transcribed, so expressed TCRB transcripts were what got sequenced. Generated by immunoSEQ multiplex PCR, the TCRdb table keeps only in-frame clones and is missing some. The data show about 410,000 clones, approximately 15% seen once. Study findings and constraints: TCRB CDR3 length was moderately but significantly reduced in all four CD4+ subsets of Type 1 diabetes patients. Sequencing of cDNA might inflate the share of cells that strongly express TCR.

The length of the CDR3 is 14 residues. The chain uses TRBV12-2 and TRBJ1-6; the table's D call TRBD1 went unverified against the DNA. TRBV12-2 is tagged as a pseudogene. The sequenced sample consisted of naive CD4+ T cells from blood. The receptor comes from a young man in good health. CDR3 nucleotides: TGTGCAAGTCGCTTATCGGCCACAGGGTCACCCCTCCACTTT. Encoded protein: CASRLSATGSPLHF.